The 6 T cell receptor beta chains below come from one sample, sequenced in a study of T cell repertoires in cytomegalovirus infection. MiXCR was run by TCRdb on the reads, yielding one entry per CDR3 protein. The repertoire holds more than 250,000 distinct CDR3 sequences, with just under 25% as singletons. The antigens for these receptors are not known. Source: cultured PBMCs, taken from culture after CMV antigen stimulation. Receptors originate from a human donor in good health (CMV status not recorded). Some clones in this sample may be carry-over from other donors' samples.

This clonotype was detected ten times or more. The chain carries TRBV7-8 and TRBJ1-1, with TRBD1 matching over 7 bases. The CDR3 extends over 15 amino acids. V dropped 5 bases and J dropped 6; count of bases not matched to a gene: 12. Germline V gives CDR1 SGHVS, CDR2 FQNEAQ. Here the CDR3 DNA reads TGTGCCAGCAGCATTACAGGGGCGATCGGAGCTGAAGCTTTCTTT. Its protein product is CASSITGAIGAEAFF.

The rearrangement joins TRBV6-5 to TRBJ1-3; D call uncertain. CDR1 MNHEY and CDR2 SVGAGI come from the germline V gene. Trimming removed 0 bases at V and 4 bases at J, with 19 bases between. The CDR3 loop spans 18 amino acids. The DNA of the CDR3 is TGTGCCAGCAGTTACTCGATCTCCCCGATTCTGGGGGGAAACACCATATATTTT. It is translated as CASSYSISPILGGNTIYF.

The rearrangement uses TRBV7-4 and TRBJ2-5; D not resolved. Germline-derived CDR1 and CDR2 are SGHVT and SQSDAQ. The V end was cut by 1 base, the J end by 3 bases, with 18 bases between. CDR3 length: 17 amino acids. The CDR3: CASSLVRPGWREETQYF. Written as DNA, the CDR3 is TGTGCCAGCAGCTTAGTCAGACCCGGGTGGCGCGAAGAGACCCAGTACTTC.

This clonotype was counted between two and nine times. This rearrangement joins TRBV6-2 or TRBV6-3 to TRBJ1-5; 8 nucleotides line up with TRBD1. Trimming cost V 7 bases and J 6 bases; bases outside gene matches: 14. In germline, CDR1 is MNHEY, CDR2 SVGEGT. CDR3 size: 16 residues. The CDR3 loop is CASTFIGRQGIQPQHF. CDR3 sequence (DNA): TGTGCCAGCACATTTATAGGCCGACAGGGGATTCAGCCCCAGCATTTT.

This clonotype was seen only a few times. The chain joins TRBV12-3 or TRBV12-4 to TRBJ2-1; no definite D call. V was pared by 6 bases and J by 2 bases, with 11 bases between. The CDR3 has 14 residues. The CDR3: CASRQVLAYNEQFF. The CDR3 region has the DNA TGTGCCAGCAGACAAGTCCTAGCCTACAATGAGCAGTTCTTC.

A few counts support this clonotype. CDR3: CASSTGHQPQHF. CDR3 coding DNA: TGTGCCAGCAGTACGGGACATCAGCCCCAGCATTTT. The chain combines TRBV28 with TRBJ1-5, with a weak D call TRBD1 (5 bases). In germline, CDR1 is MDHEN, CDR2 SYDVKM. The length of the CDR3 is 12 residues. V was cut by 5 bases and J by 5 bases, with 7 bases left in between.